This entry features one T cell receptor beta chain sequence. This specimen belongs to a study of monozygotic twins with inflammatory bowel disease. There are 15 residues in the CDR3. The germline gives CDR1 LNHNV, CDR2 YYDKDF (reference sequence). TCRdb processed the 5' RACE reads again and assigns one entry to each CDR3 protein, with no DNA. Recorded here are about 210,000 distinct CDR3 sequences; the top ten clones represent around 1.5%. Sequenced: blood. The receptor was isolated from a human donor with ulcerative colitis or Crohn's disease, or a healthy co-twin of an affected twin (not recorded which). The chain recombines TRBV15 with TRBJ2-1; TCRdb's assignment of TRBD1 cannot be checked, as there is no DNA. The CDR3 is CATSRAGGRIHEQFF.